This T cell receptor beta chain was observed in a study of cytomegalovirus exposure and HLA in healthy donors. A note on this clone: Its antigen is currently unknown.

Among the 110 or so subjects of the validation cohort, separate from the roughly 670-subject first cohort, were the donors. The study, taken as a whole, reports: According to the study, 180 or so TCR beta chains were cytomegalovirus-associated. In vitro confirmation showed three CMV-associated chains to be CMV antigen specific.

CDR1 and CDR2 from the germline V gene are MNHEY and SMNVEV (reference sequence). The CDR3 loop spans 15 amino acids. Trimming cost V 2 bases and J 8 bases, with 18 bases left between them. Some clones are missing from TCRdb's copy, which holds only in-frame ones; the method was immunoSEQ multiplex PCR. The repertoire holds some 170,000 clones, with about 90% as singletons. This sequence was found in a woman younger than 45 in good health and CMV-seronegative. The sample taken for sequencing was PBMCs. V and J are TRBV27 and TRBJ1-2, with D perhaps matching TRBD1 (5 bases). This chain's CDR3 is CASSLQRSGGEGYTF. In DNA form, the CDR3 reads TGTGCCAGCAGTTTACAAAGGTCGGGGGGAGAGGGCTACACCTTC.